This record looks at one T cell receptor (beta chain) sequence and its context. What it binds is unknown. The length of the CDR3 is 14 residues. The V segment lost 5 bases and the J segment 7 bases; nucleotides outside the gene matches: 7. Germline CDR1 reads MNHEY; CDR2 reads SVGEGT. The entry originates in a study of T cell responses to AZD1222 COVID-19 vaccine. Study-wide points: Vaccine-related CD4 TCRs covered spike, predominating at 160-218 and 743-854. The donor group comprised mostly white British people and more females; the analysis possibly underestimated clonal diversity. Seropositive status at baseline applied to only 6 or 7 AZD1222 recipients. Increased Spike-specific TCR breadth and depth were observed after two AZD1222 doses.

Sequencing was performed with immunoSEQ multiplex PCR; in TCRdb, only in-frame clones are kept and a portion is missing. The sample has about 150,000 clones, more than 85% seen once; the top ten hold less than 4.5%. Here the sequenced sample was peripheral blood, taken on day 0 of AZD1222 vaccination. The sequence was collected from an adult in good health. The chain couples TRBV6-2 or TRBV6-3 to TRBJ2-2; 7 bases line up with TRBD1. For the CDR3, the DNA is TGTGCCAGCAGTCCCTACAGGGGAAACGGGGAGCTGTTTTTT. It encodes CASSPYRGNGELFF.